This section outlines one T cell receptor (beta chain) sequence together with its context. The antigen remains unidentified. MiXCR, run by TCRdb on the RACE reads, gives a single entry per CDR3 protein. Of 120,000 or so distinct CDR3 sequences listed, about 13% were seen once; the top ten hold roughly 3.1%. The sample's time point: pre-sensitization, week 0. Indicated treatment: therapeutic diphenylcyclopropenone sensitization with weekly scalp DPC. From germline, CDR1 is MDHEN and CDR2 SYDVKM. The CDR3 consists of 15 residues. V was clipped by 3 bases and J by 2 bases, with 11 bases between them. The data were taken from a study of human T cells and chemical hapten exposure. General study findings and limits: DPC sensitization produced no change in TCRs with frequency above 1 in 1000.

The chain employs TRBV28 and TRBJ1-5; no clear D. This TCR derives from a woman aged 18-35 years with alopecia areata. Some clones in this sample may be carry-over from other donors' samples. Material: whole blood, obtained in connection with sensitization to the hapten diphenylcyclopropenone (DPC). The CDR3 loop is CASSFSTRGNQPQHF. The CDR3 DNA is TGTGCCAGCAGTTTCAGCACGAGGGGCAATCAGCCCCAGCATTTT.